Listed below are T cell receptor beta chains from one sample, sequenced in a study. TCRdb fed the 5' RACE reads into MiXCR, producing one record per CDR3 protein. The data show some 62,000 distinct CDR3 sequences, around a fifth seen once. The sample was memory CD4+ T cells sorted from a lymph node. The receptors originated from a female donor with breast cancer. The CDR3 runs from the conserved cysteine through the conserved F or W. A D gene is named only where the DNA matches it firmly. Some rows have no size entry. The others give once, few or many, or a class for an expanded clone.

CDR3: CASSQAFNTEAFF
DNA: TGTGCCAGCAGCCAAGCTTTTAACACTGAAGCTTTCTTT
size: -
J: TRBJ1-1
V: TRBV14
D: -

CDR3: CASSSMPNQPQHF
DNA: TGCGCCAGCAGCTCCATGCCAAATCAGCCCCAGCATTTT
size: -
J: TRBJ1-5
V: TRBV5-1
D: -

CDR3: CASRMTSNEKLFF
DNA: TGTGCCAGCAGGATGACAAGTAATGAAAAACTGTTTTTT
size: few
J: TRBJ1-4
V: TRBV6-5
D: -

CDR3: CASSLYAGIRSDTQYF
DNA: TGTGCCAGCAGTCTATATGCGGGCATTCGCTCAGATACGCAGTATTTT
size: many
J: TRBJ2-3
V: TRBV28
D: -

CDR3: CASSLTGTGVETQYF
DNA: TGTGCCAGCAGCTTAACCGGGACAGGGGTGGAGACCCAGTACTTC
size: -
J: TRBJ2-5
V: TRBV11-2
D: TRBD1

CDR3: CASSQQMGGDTQYF
DNA: TGCGCCAGCAGCCAACAGATGGGGGGAGATACGCAGTATTTT
size: many
J: TRBJ2-3
V: TRBV4-3
D: -

CDR3: CASSRRTGFDGYTF
DNA: TGCGCCAGCAGCCGGCGGACAGGTTTCGACGGCTACACCTTC
size: -
J: TRBJ1-2
V: TRBV5-1
D: TRBD1

CDR3: CASSLETVQETQYF
DNA: TGTGCCAGCAGCTTGGAGACAGTCCAAGAGACCCAGTACTTC
size: many
J: TRBJ2-5
V: TRBV5-6
D: -

CDR3: CASRQEGSEAFF
DNA: TGTGCCAGCAGACAGGAGGGTTCTGAAGCTTTCTTT
size: few
J: TRBJ1-1
V: TRBV2
D: -

CDR3: CASTRTAISSGANVLTF
DNA: TGCGCCAGCACACGGACAGCAATTTCCTCTGGGGCCAACGTCCTGACTTTC
size: -
J: TRBJ2-6
V: TRBV5-1
D: -

CDR3: CASSQDVSREQQYF
DNA: TGTGCCAGCAGCCAAGACGTTTCTCGGGAACAGCAGTACTTC
size: many
J: TRBJ2-7
V: TRBV4-2
D: -

CDR3: CASSLAGGRGRNEQFF
DNA: TGTGCCAGCAGCTTAGCGGGAGGGCGGGGCCGCAATGAGCAGTTCTTC
size: -
J: TRBJ2-1
V: TRBV7-2
D: TRBD2

CDR3: CSAGTLGSLETQYF
DNA: TGCAGTGCTGGGACGCTAGGAAGCTTAGAGACCCAGTACTTC
size: -
J: TRBJ2-5
V: TRBV20-1
D: -

CDR3: CSARDVRRQGPTDTQYF
DNA: TGCAGTGCTAGAGATGTCCGCCGACAGGGGCCCACAGATACGCAGTATTTT
size: -
J: TRBJ2-3
V: TRBV20-1
D: TRBD1

CDR3: CSARDLAGVDTQYF
DNA: TGCAGTGCTAGAGATCTCGCGGGAGTTGATACGCAGTATTTT
size: many
J: TRBJ2-3
V: TRBV20-1
D: TRBD2

CDR3: CASRPLTGGIQNTEALF
DNA: TGTGCCAGCAGGCCCCTCACAGGGGGCATCCAGAACACTGAAGCTCTCTTT
size: -
J: TRBJ1-1
V: TRBV6-2/TRBV6-3
D: TRBD1

CDR3: CASSHPDGSEACF
DNA: TGTGCCAGCAGCCATCCTGATGGCTCTGAAGCTTGCTTT
size: few
J: TRBJ1-1
V: TRBV12-3/TRBV12-4
D: -

CDR3: CASSPGPETHEQYF
DNA: TGTGCCAGCAGCCCGGGACCCGAGACTCACGAGCAGTACTTC
size: -
J: TRBJ2-7
V: TRBV12-3/TRBV12-4
D: -

CDR3: CASNEASTDTQYF
DNA: TGCGCCAGCAACGAGGCTAGCACAGATACGCAGTATTTT
size: -
J: TRBJ2-3
V: TRBV5-1
D: -

CDR3: CASSPNQGGSGQPQHF
DNA: TGTGCCAGCAGCCCCAATCAGGGCGGGAGCGGTCAGCCCCAGCATTTT
size: many
J: TRBJ1-5
V: TRBV7-2
D: -

CDR3: CASSASGQGEAFF
DNA: TGTGCCAGCAGCGCCTCAGGACAGGGAGAAGCTTTCTTT
size: -
J: TRBJ1-1
V: TRBV9
D: TRBD1

CDR3: CASSSTNYGYTF
DNA: TGTGCCAGCAGTTCGACCAACTATGGCTACACCTTC
size: many
J: TRBJ1-2
V: TRBV12-3/TRBV12-4
D: -

CDR3: CSAPRSGSTDTQYF
DNA: TGCAGTGCTCCCCGTAGCGGAAGCACAGATACGCAGTATTTT
size: few
J: TRBJ2-3
V: TRBV20-1
D: -

CDR3: CATSDFIGEQSF
DNA: TGTGCCACCAGTGATTTTATTGGTGAGCAGTCCTTC
size: few
J: TRBJ2-1
V: TRBV24-1
D: -

CDR3: CSVGGDWNTEAFF
DNA: TGCAGCGTTGGTGGAGATTGGAACACTGAAGCTTTCTTT
size: -
J: TRBJ1-1
V: TRBV29-1
D: -

CDR3: CASSVGLLGNIQYF
DNA: TGTGCCAGCAGCGTAGGACTACTGGGGAACATTCAGTACTTC
size: -
J: TRBJ2-4
V: TRBV9
D: -

CDR3: CASSLRGDTEAFF
DNA: TGTGCCAGCAGCCTCCGGGGGGACACTGAAGCTTTCTTT
size: many
J: TRBJ1-1
V: TRBV3-1
D: -

CDR3: CASSSRAQNLYEQYF
DNA: TGTGCCAGCAGTTCACGCGCGCAGAACCTCTACGAGCAGTACTTC
size: -
J: TRBJ2-7
V: TRBV6-2/TRBV6-3
D: -

CDR3: CASNPTGQGQPQHF
DNA: TGTGCCAGCAACCCGACAGGGCAGGGTCAGCCCCAGCATTTT
size: -
J: TRBJ1-5
V: TRBV6-2/TRBV6-3
D: TRBD1

CDR3: CASKTGDVYYGYTF
DNA: TGCGCCAGCAAAACAGGGGATGTCTACTATGGCTACACCTTC
size: -
J: TRBJ1-2
V: TRBV5-1
D: TRBD1

CDR3: CASSLVGTNQPQHF
DNA: TGTGCCAGCAGTTTAGTAGGGACAAATCAGCCCCAGCATTTT
size: -
J: TRBJ1-5
V: TRBV12-3/TRBV12-4
D: -

CDR3: CASSLGGGTRGDTQYF
DNA: TGTGCCAGCAGCTTAGGGGGGGGGACCCGAGGTGATACGCAGTATTTT
size: many
J: TRBJ2-3
V: TRBV7-6
D: TRBD2

CDR3: CASSYSRTGELFF
DNA: TGTGCCAGCAGTTACTCAAGAACCGGGGAGCTGTTTTTT
size: few
J: TRBJ2-2
V: TRBV6-2/TRBV6-3
D: -

CDR3: CASSPAGAAKNIQYF
DNA: TGTGCCAGCAGCCCGGCTGGGGCGGCCAAAAACATTCAGTACTTC
size: -
J: TRBJ2-4
V: TRBV5-6
D: -

CDR3: CSARDPPRRGQGLTRGGYTF
DNA: TGCAGTGCTAGAGATCCTCCAAGACGGGGACAGGGCCTAACAAGGGGTGGCTACACCTTC
size: -
J: TRBJ1-2
V: TRBV20-1
D: TRBD1

CDR3: CASSPGRGGCTF
DNA: TGTGCCAGCAGCCCGGGAAGGGGGGGCTGCACCTTC
size: few
J: TRBJ1-2
V: TRBV9
D: -

CDR3: CASSASGRPQDEQFF
DNA: TGTGCCAGCAGTGCAAGCGGGAGGCCTCAGGATGAGCAGTTCTTC
size: -
J: TRBJ2-1
V: TRBV2
D: TRBD2

CDR3: CASRLYNEQFF
DNA: TGTGCCAGTCGACTGTACAATGAGCAGTTCTTC
size: few
J: TRBJ2-1
V: TRBV19
D: -

CDR3: CASSLDRTAFYGQYF
DNA: TGCGCCAGCAGCTTGGATCGGACAGCCTTCTACGGGCAGTACTTC
size: few
J: TRBJ2-7
V: TRBV5-1
D: -

CDR3: CASRRQGGRNTIYF
DNA: TGTGCCAGCAGAAGACAGGGTGGAAGAAACACCATATATTTT
size: many
J: TRBJ1-3
V: TRBV6-5
D: TRBD1

CDR3: CASSFTGYQETQYF
DNA: TGCGCCAGCAGCTTCACAGGGTATCAAGAGACCCAGTACTTC
size: -
J: TRBJ2-5
V: TRBV5-1
D: -

CDR3: CASSQGGQGNTGELFF
DNA: TGCGCCAGCAGCCAAGGAGGACAGGGGAACACCGGGGAGCTGTTTTTT
size: -
J: TRBJ2-2
V: TRBV5-1
D: TRBD1

CDR3: CASAVLAGDNEQFF
DNA: TGCGCCAGCGCCGTACTAGCGGGAGACAATGAGCAGTTCTTC
size: many
J: TRBJ2-1
V: TRBV5-1
D: TRBD2

CDR3: CASSLGLTATFYNEQFF
DNA: TGTGCCAGCAGCTTAGGACTGACTGCTACATTCTACAATGAGCAGTTCTTC
size: once
J: TRBJ2-1
V: TRBV11-1
D: -

CDR3: CSITDLAEAFF
DNA: TGCAGCATTACTGACCTAGCCGAAGCTTTCTTT
size: few
J: TRBJ1-1
V: TRBV29-1
D: -

CDR3: CATASGRTGRGDTQYF
DNA: TGTGCCACTGCTAGCGGGAGGACCGGGAGAGGAGATACGCAGTATTTT
size: few
J: TRBJ2-3
V: TRBV24-1
D: TRBD2

CDR3: CASSSQTGGSEAFF
DNA: TGCGCCAGCAGCTCCCAGACAGGGGGAAGTGAAGCTTTCTTT
size: -
J: TRBJ1-1
V: TRBV5-1
D: TRBD1

CDR3: CASRTGNYGYTF
DNA: TGTGCCAGCAGGACAGGGAACTATGGCTACACCTTC
size: few
J: TRBJ1-2
V: TRBV28
D: TRBD1

CDR3: CASRRPGANVLTF
DNA: TGTGCCAGCAGAAGGCCGGGGGCCAACGTCCTGACTTTC
size: few
J: TRBJ2-6
V: TRBV27
D: -

CDR3: CASSYSGTSGNTIYF
DNA: TGCGCCAGCAGCTACTCCGGGACGTCTGGAAACACCATATATTTT
size: -
J: TRBJ1-3
V: TRBV5-1
D: -

CDR3: CASSLAGENIQYF
DNA: TGCGCCAGCAGCTTGGCAGGGGAAAACATTCAGTACTTC
size: few
J: TRBJ2-4
V: TRBV5-1
D: -